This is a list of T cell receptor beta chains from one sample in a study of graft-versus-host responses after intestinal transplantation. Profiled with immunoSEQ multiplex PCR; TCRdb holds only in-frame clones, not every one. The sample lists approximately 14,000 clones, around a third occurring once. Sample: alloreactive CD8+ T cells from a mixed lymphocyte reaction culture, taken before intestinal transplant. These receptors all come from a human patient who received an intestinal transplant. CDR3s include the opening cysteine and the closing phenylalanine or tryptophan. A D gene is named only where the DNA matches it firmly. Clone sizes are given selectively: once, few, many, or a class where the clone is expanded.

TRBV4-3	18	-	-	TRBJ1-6	TGCGCCAGCAGCCGCAACTTGTGGGGGCGATCGACGAATTCACCCCTCCACTTT	CASSRNLWGRSTNSPLHF
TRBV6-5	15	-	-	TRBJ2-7	TGTGCCAGCAGTTACTCGGGGGGACTGACCTACGAGCAGTACTTC	CASSYSGGLTYEQYF
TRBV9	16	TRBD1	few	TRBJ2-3	TGTGCCAGCAGCGTAGTGGGACAGGGTTGGACAGATACGCAGTATTTT	CASSVVGQGWTDTQYF
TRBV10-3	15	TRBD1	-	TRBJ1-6	TGTGCCATCAGATCTCCGGGACAGGGATACTCACCCCTCCACTTT	CAIRSPGQGYSPLHF
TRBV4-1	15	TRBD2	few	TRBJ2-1	TGCGCCAGCAGCCAAGGGGAACTAGCGTGGAATGAGCAGTTCTTC	CASSQGELAWNEQFF
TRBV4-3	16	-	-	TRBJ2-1	TGCGCCAGCAGCCAAGACTCAGGGCAGGCCTACAATGAGCAGTTCTTC	CASSQDSGQAYNEQFF
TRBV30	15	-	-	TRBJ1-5	TGTGCCTGGAGTAATTCGGCGGGGAGCAATCAGCCCCAGCATTTT	CAWSNSAGSNQPQHF
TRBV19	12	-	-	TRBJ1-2	TGTGCCAGTAGTATTGGGGGCGCGGTCTACACCTTC	CASSIGGAVYTF
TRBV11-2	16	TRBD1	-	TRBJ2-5	TGTGCCAGCAGCGCCTGGACAGGGGGCGGCCCGGAGACCCAGTACTTC	CASSAWTGGGPETQYF
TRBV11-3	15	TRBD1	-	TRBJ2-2	TGTGCCAGCAGAGCCAGACAGGGTAGCACCGGGGAGCTGTTTTTT	CASRARQGSTGELFF
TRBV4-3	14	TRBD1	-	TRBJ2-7	TGCGCCAGCAGCCAAGACAGGGGACAGGACCAGCAGTACTTC	CASSQDRGQDQQYF
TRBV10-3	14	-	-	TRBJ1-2	TGTGCCACCGAGTCGGGGGGCTCTAACTATGGCTACACCTTC	CATESGGSNYGYTF
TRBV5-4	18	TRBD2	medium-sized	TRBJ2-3	TGTGCCAGCAGCTCGGGACTAGCGGGGCACACTAGCACAGATACGCAGTATTTT	CASSSGLAGHTSTDTQYF
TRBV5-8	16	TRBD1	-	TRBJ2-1	TGTGCCAGCAGCCCTGGGACAGGGGGCCCCTACAATGAGCAGTTCTTC	CASSPGTGGPYNEQFF
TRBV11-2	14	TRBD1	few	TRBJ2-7	TGTGCCAGCAGCCTCGGGACAGGGTCCTACGAGCAGTACTTC	CASSLGTGSYEQYF
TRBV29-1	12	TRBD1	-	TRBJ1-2	TGCAGCGTCTGGGGACAGGACTATGGCTACACCTTC	CSVWGQDYGYTF
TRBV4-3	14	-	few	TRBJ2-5	TGCGCCAGCAGCCCTAGGGGAAAGCCGGAGACCCAGTACTTC	CASSPRGKPETQYF
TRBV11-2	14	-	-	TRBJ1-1	TGTGCCAGCAGCTTATACTACGGGGATACTGAAGCTTTCTTT	CASSLYYGDTEAFF
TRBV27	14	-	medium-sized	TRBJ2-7	TGTGCCAGCAAATTTGGAGGGGGGGCTTACGAGCAGTACTTC	CASKFGGGAYEQYF
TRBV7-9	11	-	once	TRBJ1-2	TGTGCCAGCAGCTTCGCGGGAGGCTACACCTTC	CASSFAGGYTF
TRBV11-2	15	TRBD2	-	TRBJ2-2	TGTGCCAGCAGCTTAGCGGGGGGAATCACCGGGGAGCTGTTTTTT	CASSLAGGITGELFF
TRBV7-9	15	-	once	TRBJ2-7	TGTGCCAGCAGCTTATTTCAGGGGACGCCCTACGAGCAGTACTTC	CASSLFQGTPYEQYF
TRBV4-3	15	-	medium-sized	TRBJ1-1	TGCGCCAGCAGCCAAGGTTCGTCCGGGATCACTGAAGCTTTCTTT	CASSQGSSGITEAFF
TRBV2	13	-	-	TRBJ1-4	TGTGCCAGCAGGCCGGGTTTTGGGGAAAAACTGTTTTTT	CASRPGFGEKLFF
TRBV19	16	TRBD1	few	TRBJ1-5	TGTGCCAGTAGTATCGGCTGGCAGGGGGCGGGTCAGCCCCAGCATTTT	CASSIGWQGAGQPQHF
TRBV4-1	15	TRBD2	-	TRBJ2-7	TGCGCCAGCAGCCCAGTAGCGGGGGGCTCCTACGAGCAGTACTTC	CASSPVAGGSYEQYF
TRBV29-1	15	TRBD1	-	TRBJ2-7	TGCAGCGTTGAATTTAGGGGACAGGGAACCTACGAGCAGTACTTC	CSVEFRGQGTYEQYF
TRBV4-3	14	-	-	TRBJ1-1	TGCGCCAGCAGCCTGGGAGTTTTGAACACTGAAGCTTTCTTT	CASSLGVLNTEAFF
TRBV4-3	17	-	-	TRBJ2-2	TGCGCCAGCAGCCAAGGGCAGGTGGGGGGTTACACCGGGGAGCTGTTTTTT	CASSQGQVGGYTGELFF
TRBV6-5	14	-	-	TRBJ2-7	TGTGCCAGCAGTTACTTCCAGGGCTCCTACGAGCAGTACTTC	CASSYFQGSYEQYF
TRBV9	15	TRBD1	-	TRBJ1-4	TGTGCCAGCAGCGGAACAGGGGGCGATAATGAAAAACTGTTTTTT	CASSGTGGDNEKLFF
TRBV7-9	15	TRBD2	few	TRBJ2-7	TGTGCCAGCAGCACCCAGCGGGGGGCTACCTACGAGCAGTACTTC	CASSTQRGATYEQYF
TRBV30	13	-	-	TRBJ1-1	TGTGCCTGGAGTACAGGACTGAACACTGAAGCTTTCTTT	CAWSTGLNTEAFF
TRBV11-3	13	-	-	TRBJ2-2	TGTGCCAGCCGGGACAAGAACACCGGGGAGCTGTTTTTT	CASRDKNTGELFF
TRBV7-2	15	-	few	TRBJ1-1	TGTGCCAGCAGCCGGAGGGTGGAGTTGGCGCCTGAAGCTTTCTTT	CASSRRVELAPEAFF
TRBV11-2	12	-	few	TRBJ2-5	TGTGCCAGCGGACACCTCCAAGAGACCCAGTACTTC	CASGHLQETQYF
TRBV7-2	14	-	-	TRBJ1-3	TGTGCCAGCACCGACATCTTCTCTGGAAACACCATATATTTT	CASTDIFSGNTIYF
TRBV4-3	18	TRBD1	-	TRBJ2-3	TGCGCCAGCAGCCAACGCACCGCCGGGACAGGGGCCTCTGATACGCAGTATTTT	CASSQRTAGTGASDTQYF
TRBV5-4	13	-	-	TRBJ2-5	TGTGCCAGCAGCCCCGCTATCCAAGAGACCCAGTACTTC	CASSPAIQETQYF
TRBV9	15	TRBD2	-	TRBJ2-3	TGTGCCAGCAGCGCCTCTAGCGGAACCACAGATACGCAGTATTTT	CASSASSGTTDTQYF
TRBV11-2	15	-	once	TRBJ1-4	TGTGCCAGCAGCTCCCCCCCGGGAGCGGATGAAAAACTGTTTTTT	CASSSPPGADEKLFF
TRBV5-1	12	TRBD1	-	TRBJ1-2	TGCGCCAGCAGCCCGACAGGGTCCGGCTACACCTTC	CASSPTGSGYTF
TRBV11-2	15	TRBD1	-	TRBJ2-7	TGTGCCAGCAGCGTAGGGACAGCCCTCTCCTACGAGCAGTACTTC	CASSVGTALSYEQYF
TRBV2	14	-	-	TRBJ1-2	TGTGCCAGCAGCCCGACGGGGGGTAACTATGGCTACACCTTC	CASSPTGGNYGYTF
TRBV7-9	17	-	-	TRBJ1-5	TGTGCCAGCAGCTTTTCAGGGAGGGGGGAGCGAAATCAGCCCCAGCATTTT	CASSFSGRGERNQPQHF
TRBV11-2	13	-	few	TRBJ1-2	TGTGCCAGCAGCTTGATACAGGACTATGGCTACACCTTC	CASSLIQDYGYTF
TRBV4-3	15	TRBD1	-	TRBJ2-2	TGCGCCAGCAGCCAACCGGGACAGCTTACCGGGGAGCTGTTTTTT	CASSQPGQLTGELFF
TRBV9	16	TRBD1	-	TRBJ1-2	TGTGCCAGCAGCGTAGGGGACAGCAGTACTAACTATGGCTACACCTTC	CASSVGDSSTNYGYTF
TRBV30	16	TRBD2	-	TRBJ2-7	TGTGCCTGGAGTGTACTAGCGGGGGCTTCCTCCTACGAGCAGTACTTC	CAWSVLAGASSYEQYF
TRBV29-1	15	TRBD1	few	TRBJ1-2	TGCAGCGTTCCATGGACAGGGGTCATAGGTAATGGCTACACCTTC	CSVPWTGVIGNGYTF